The rows below give T cell receptor beta chains drawn from one sample of a study of blood T cells in healthy people across ages. A single record per CDR3 protein comes from TCRdb applying MiXCR to the 5' RACE reads. Seen here are almost 800,000 distinct CDR3 sequences, 58% observed once, and the top ten hold roughly 22%. Sequenced: blood. The source is a man aged 25-45 years in good health. Each CDR3 is given with its conserved first and last residue. A D gene is named only where the DNA matches it firmly. Only part of the rows carry a size: once, few, many, or a class if the clone is expanded.

TRBJ2-1,TRBV11-2,13,few,.,CASSVYNYNEQFF,TGTGCCAGCAGCGTGTACAATTACAATGAGCAGTTCTTC
TRBJ2-7,TRBV20-1,15,.,TRBD1,CSARQGGSSYNEQYF,TGCAGTGCACGACAGGGCGGTAGCTCCTACAATGAGCAGTACTTC
TRBJ2-7,TRBV14,14,many,TRBD2,CASSPTSGPSEQYF,TGTGCCAGCAGCCCTACTAGCGGACCTTCTGAGCAGTACTTC
TRBJ2-3,TRBV20-1,15,few,.,CSARFLREPSDTQYF,TGCAGTGCTAGATTTCTCAGGGAGCCATCAGATACGCAGTATTTT
TRBJ2-3,TRBV20-1,15,.,TRBD1,CSARAATGNTDTQYF,TGCAGTGCTAGAGCGGCGACAGGGAACACAGATACGCAGTATTTT
TRBJ2-7,TRBV2,11,.,.,CASSADNEQYF,TGTGCCAGCAGCGCGGACAATGAGCAGTACTTC
TRBJ2-3,TRBV29-1,15,few,TRBD2,CSVAGLASPTDTQYF,TGCAGCGTTGCTGGACTAGCGAGTCCCACAGATACGCAGTATTTT
TRBJ2-5,TRBV9,14,once,.,CASSVTGLGETQYF,TGTGCCAGCAGCGTAACAGGGCTGGGGGAGACCCAGTACTTC
TRBJ2-7,TRBV7-9,15,.,.,CASRRPGDGHYEQYF,TGTGCCAGCAGGAGGCCTGGGGACGGCCACTACGAGCAGTACTTC
TRBJ1-2,TRBV7-2,14,.,.,CASSPGGPSYGYTF,TGTGCCAGCAGTCCGGGAGGACCCTCCTATGGCTACACCTTC
TRBJ2-3,TRBV24-1,14,few,TRBD2,CATSEGLAGGTQYF,TGTGCCACCAGTGAGGGTCTAGCGGGGGGGACGCAGTATTTT
TRBJ2-1,TRBV27,14,.,TRBD2,CASKLAGGLSEQFF,TGTGCCAGCAAACTAGCGGGGGGGCTGAGTGAGCAGTTCTTC
TRBJ2-1,TRBV7-6,13,.,.,CASKILDKHEQFF,TGTGCCAGCAAGATCTTGGACAAACATGAGCAGTTCTTC
TRBJ2-1,TRBV20-1,14,.,.,CSARRVSSYNEQFF,TGCAGTGCTAGACGGGTAAGCTCCTACAATGAGCAGTTCTTC
TRBJ2-1,TRBV7-2,15,.,.,CASSLVAQIGNEQFF,TGTGCCAGCAGCTTAGTAGCCCAGATTGGCAATGAGCAGTTCTTC
TRBJ2-3,TRBV2,15,.,.,CASSPERGVTDTQYF,TGTGCCAGCTCTCCGGAACGCGGGGTCACAGATACGCAGTATTTT
TRBJ2-7,TRBV12-3/TRBV12-4,14,few,TRBD1,CASSTQDRSYEQYF,TGTGCCAGCAGTACCCAGGACAGGAGCTACGAGCAGTACTTC
TRBJ2-5,TRBV7-2,15,.,.,CASSLVAESQETQYF,TGTGCCAGCAGCTTAGTGGCGGAGAGTCAAGAGACCCAGTACTTC
TRBJ2-7,TRBV4-3,15,few,TRBD1,CASSQDPDRVTEQYF,TGCGCCAGCAGCCAAGATCCGGACAGGGTGACCGAGCAGTACTTC
TRBJ2-4,TRBV28,16,.,.,CTSRSSDSPSKNIQYF,TGTACCAGCAGGTCGAGTGACAGTCCTTCCAAAAACATTCAGTACTTC
TRBJ2-3,TRBV6-6,15,few,TRBD2,CASHGSGTLGDTQYF,TGTGCCAGCCATGGTAGCGGGACCCTCGGAGATACGCAGTATTTT
TRBJ1-5,TRBV2,13,.,.,CASKDTENQPQHF,TGTGCCAGCAAGGACACTGAGAATCAGCCCCAGCATTTT
TRBJ1-2,TRBV3-1,15,.,TRBD1,CASRNRGTGGDGYTF,TGTGCCAGCAGGAACCGGGGGACAGGGGGCGATGGCTACACCTTC
TRBJ2-7,TRBV20-1,11,.,.,CSASRTGEQYF,TGCAGTGCTAGTCGAACCGGCGAGCAGTACTTC
TRBJ2-2,TRBV29-1,14,.,.,CSVDRGTNTGELFF,TGCAGCGTTGATCGAGGCACGAACACCGGGGAGCTGTTTTTT
TRBJ2-7,TRBV10-3,13,.,TRBD1,CAYRGASSYEQYF,TGTGCCTACAGGGGGGCCAGCTCCTACGAGCAGTACTTC
TRBJ2-1,TRBV10-3,13,.,.,CAIARGDYNEQFF,TGTGCCATCGCTAGGGGGGACTACAATGAGCAGTTCTTC
TRBJ2-3,TRBV12-3/TRBV12-4,14,many,.,CASSFGVGADAQYF,TGTGCCAGCAGTTTCGGGGTGGGCGCAGATGCGCAGTATTTT
TRBJ1-2,TRBV6-1,14,.,.,CASRGTGALYGYTF,TGTGCCAGCAGGGGTACAGGAGCTCTCTATGGCTACACCTTC
TRBJ1-1,TRBV20-1,11,.,TRBD1,CSAVDRDLAFF,TGCAGTGCGGTGGACAGGGATCTTGCTTTCTTT
TRBJ2-7,TRBV29-1,13,few,.,CSVEDAAGYEQYF,TGCAGCGTTGAGGATGCCGCAGGTTACGAGCAGTACTTC
TRBJ1-2,TRBV20-1,16,few,TRBD1,CSARDYTQGAGGGYTF,TGCAGTGCTAGAGATTACACCCAGGGGGCAGGGGGAGGCTACACCTTC
TRBJ1-2,TRBV21-1,13,.,.,CASSPSPPYGYTF,TGTGCCAGCAGTCCCTCCCCCCCCTATGGCTACACCTTC
TRBJ2-1,TRBV7-9,16,.,TRBD2,CASSPAGGTSYNEQFF,TGTGCCAGCAGCCCCGCCGGGGGGACTTCTTACAATGAGCAGTTCTTC
TRBJ1-1,TRBV20-1,13,.,.,CSARVSGSGEAFF,TGCAGTGCTAGAGTTTCAGGTTCAGGAGAAGCTTTCTTT